The present T cell receptor beta chain was sequenced within a study of T cells in Graves' hyperthyroidism and ophthalmopathy. This clonotype occurred many times. CDR3 length equals 14 residues. CDR1 is DFQATT and CDR2 is SNEGSKA in the germline V gene (reference sequence). Trimming pared 3 bases from V and 0 bases from J, leaving 11 bases between. The CDR3 regions of TCR beta were amplified from RNA transcripts. The TCR CDR3 first-round RT-PCR relied on the HTBI primer set. TCRdb processed the multiplex PCR reads anew with MiXCR; each CDR3 protein has one entry. The data hold 400,000 to 600,000 distinct CDR3 sequences, with around 20% observed a single time. From approximately 9.5 ml of fresh peripheral blood, PBMCs were isolated.

This TCR was recovered from a man aged 18 to 29 with Graves' hyperthyroidism. This sequence joins TRBV20-1 and TRBJ1-1, with a weak D call TRBD1 (5 bases). Sequenced: blood. CDR3 sequence (DNA): TGCAGTGCTAGGCGACAGCCTATGAACACTGAAGCTTTCTTT. It encodes CSARRQPMNTEAFF.